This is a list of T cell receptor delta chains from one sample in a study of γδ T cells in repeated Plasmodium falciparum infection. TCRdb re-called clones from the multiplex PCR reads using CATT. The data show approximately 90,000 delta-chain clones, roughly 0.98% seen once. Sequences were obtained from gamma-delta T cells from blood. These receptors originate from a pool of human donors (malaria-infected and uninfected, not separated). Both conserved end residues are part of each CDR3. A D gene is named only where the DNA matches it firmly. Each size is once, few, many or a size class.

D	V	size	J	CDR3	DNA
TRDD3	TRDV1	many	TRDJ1	CALGTPFLPSWGIHTDKLIF	TGTGCTCTTGGGACCCCCTTTTTGCCTAGCTGGGGGATACACACCGATAAACTCATCTTT
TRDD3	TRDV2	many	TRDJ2	CACDTVGIHTSPAQLFF	TGTGCCTGTGACACCGTCGGGATACACACTTCCCCAGCACAACTCTTCTTT
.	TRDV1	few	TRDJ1	CALGELVLRDPRGNDKLIF	TGTGCTCTTGGGGAGCTTGTCCTACGAGACCCGCGCGGAAACGATAAACTCATCTTT
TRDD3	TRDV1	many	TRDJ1	CALGEYQNTWGYYTDKLIF	TGTGCTCTTGGAGAATATCAAAATACCTGGGGATATTACACCGATAAACTCATCTTT
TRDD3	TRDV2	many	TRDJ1	CACDPLSALGDTQYTDKLIF	TGTGCCTGTGACCCACTCTCCGCACTGGGGGATACGCAGTACACCGATAAACTCATCTTT
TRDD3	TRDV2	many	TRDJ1	CACDTVGEYTDKLIF	TGTGCCTGTGACACTGTGGGGGAATACACCGATAAACTCATCTTT
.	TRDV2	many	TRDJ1	CACDTVGASDKLIF	TGTGCCTGTGACACCGTCGGGGCCTCCGATAAACTCATCTTT
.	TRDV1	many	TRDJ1	CALGELNSSEYQGADKLIF	TGTGCTCTTGGGGAACTCAACTCCTCCGAATATCAGGGAGCCGATAAACTCATCTTT
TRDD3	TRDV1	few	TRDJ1	CALGGSLRDRLGDTTKGDKLIF	TGTGCTCTTGGGGGAAGTCTTCGGGATCGACTGGGGGATACCACAAAGGGCGATAAACTCATCTTT
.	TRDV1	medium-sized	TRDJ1	CALGERQTPGVLLHTDKLIF	TGTGCTCTTGGGGAAAGACAAACCCCAGGAGTACTTCTCCACACCGATAAACTCATCTTT
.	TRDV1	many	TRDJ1	CALGELPGDTDKLIF	TGTGCTCTTGGGGAACTACCTGGGGACACCGATAAACTCATCTTT
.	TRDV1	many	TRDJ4	CALGDQLFSGARRPLIF	TGTGCTCTTGGGGATCAGCTTTTTTCGGGAGCGCGCAGACCCCTGATCTTT
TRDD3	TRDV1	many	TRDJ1	CALREPLDGHQYWGIRFTDKLIF	TGTGCTCTTAGGGAACCCCTAGATGGGCATCAGTACTGGGGGATACGTTTCACCGATAAACTCATCTTT
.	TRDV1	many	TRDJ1	CALGEVGRSYGMGTDKLIF	TGTGCTCTTGGGGAAGTGGGTCGAAGTTATGGGATGGGAACCGATAAACTCATCTTT
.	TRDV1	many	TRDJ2	CALGERTSLAALTAQLFF	TGTGCTCTTGGGGAACGTACCTCCCTCGCCGCTTTGACAGCACAACTCTTCTTT
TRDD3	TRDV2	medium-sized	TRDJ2	CACDNLLGDGITAQLFF	TGTGCCTGTGACAACCTACTGGGGGATGGGATTACAGCACAACTCTTCTTT
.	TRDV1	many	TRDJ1	CALGERGWTGGGIYTDKLIF	TGTGCTCTTGGGGAACGAGGCTGGACCGGGGGAGGGATTTACACCGATAAACTCATCTTT
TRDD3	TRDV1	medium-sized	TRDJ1	CALGDRPSRHWGIPMADKLIF	TGTGCTCTTGGGGACCGGCCTTCTCGCCACTGGGGGATACCCATGGCCGATAAACTCATCTTT
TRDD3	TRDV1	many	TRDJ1	CALGGTSSLTGGYIPTDKLIF	TGTGCTCTTGGGGGGACTTCCTCCCTTACTGGGGGATACATTCCCACCGATAAACTCATCTTT
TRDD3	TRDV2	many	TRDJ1	CACDTSTGGYCGKLIF	TGTGCCTGTGACACGAGTACTGGGGGATACTGCGGTAAACTCATCTTT
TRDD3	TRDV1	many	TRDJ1	CALGEPGGGSRGLWGQSTDKLIF	TGTGCTCTTGGGGAACCTGGAGGTGGTTCCCGAGGACTCTGGGGGCAATCCACCGATAAACTCATCTTT
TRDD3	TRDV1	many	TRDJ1	CALGDSHFLPFRTGGYPYTDKLIF	TGTGCTCTTGGGGACTCTCACTTCCTACCCTTCCGTACTGGGGGATACCCGTACACCGATAAACTCATCTTT